Listed below are T cell receptor beta chains from one sample, sequenced in a study of identical twins. TCRdb re-called the 5' RACE reads with MiXCR, one entry per CDR3 protein. Among some 300,000 distinct CDR3 sequences listed, roughly 12% were seen once. These records were also assigned to another study, of yellow fever vaccine responses in identical twins.

The sample consisted of CD8+ T cells sorted from blood. The receptors were gathered from a woman between 18 and 29 years old in good health. The CDR3 runs from the conserved cysteine through the conserved F or W. Each record gives: V gene, J gene, CDR3 protein.

>TRBV24-1|TRBJ2-5
CATSGSSQETQYF
>TRBV12-3/TRBV12-4|TRBJ1-4
CASSLRVAGDEKLFF
>TRBV20-1|TRBJ2-1
CSAASGSSYNEQFF
>TRBV27|TRBJ1-4
CASSSRDRANEKLFF
>TRBV6-5|TRBJ2-3
CASSYSFSSGEGWTDTQYF
>TRBV5-6|TRBJ2-2
CASIEDLTGELFF
>TRBV3-1|TRBJ2-3
CASSQDAGHGTDTQYF
>TRBV5-5|TRBJ2-5
CASSPNRVQETQYF
>TRBV12-3/TRBV12-4|TRBJ1-1
CASSQKTVGYTEAFF
>TRBV12-3/TRBV12-4|TRBJ2-5
CASRPPDLAGGFLAQYF
>TRBV10-3|TRBJ2-1
CAISESGNEQFF
>TRBV27|TRBJ2-7
CASSPLGGTGDYEQYF
>TRBV7-9|TRBJ2-5
CASSVIWPSGQETQYF
>TRBV5-6|TRBJ2-7
CASNSIVGSSYEQYF
>TRBV6-5|TRBJ2-1
CASSYKSSSYNEQFF
>TRBV5-1|TRBJ2-3
CASSLTPGAGDTQYF
>TRBV29-1|TRBJ2-2
CSVEFPPNTGELFF
>TRBV6-5|TRBJ2-1
CASSYSLSNEQFF
>TRBV15|TRBJ2-3
CATTMGAESTDTQYF
>TRBV12-3/TRBV12-4|TRBJ1-5
CASSLLGAGGGQPQHF
>TRBV2|TRBJ2-1
CASSEDRGHGEQFF
>TRBV7-9|TRBJ2-7
CASSFSEAAAYEQYF
>TRBV4-2|TRBJ2-7
CASSQGMPREVEQYF
>TRBV4-1|TRBJ2-3
CASSRLYSGGAADTQYF
>TRBV4-2|TRBJ2-1
CASSQEDYRSYNEQFF
>TRBV12-3/TRBV12-4|TRBJ2-2
CASSDNLINTGELFF
>TRBV23-1|TRBJ2-5
CASIPGAQETQYF
>TRBV5-6|TRBJ2-1
CASSGHGTPALSSKSYNEQFF
>TRBV6-1|TRBJ1-1
CASRSGHANTEAFF
>TRBV7-9|TRBJ1-1
CASSTGGPNTEAFF
>TRBV5-1|TRBJ1-1
CASSLPGEDTEAFF
>TRBV13|TRBJ2-1
CASSLAGQGQDEQFF
>TRBV10-3|TRBJ2-3
CAISESQADTQYF
>TRBV28|TRBJ1-5
CASRGKGVVHSNQPQHF
>TRBV10-3|TRBJ1-3
CAISESSQGHTIYF
>TRBV12-3/TRBV12-4|TRBJ2-7
CASSGVLLAGDHEQYF
>TRBV5-6|TRBJ2-3
CASSTGTVSTDTQYF
>TRBV20-1|TRBJ1-1
CSAHRGNTEAFF
>TRBV9|TRBJ2-1
CASSVSSGGLYNEQFF
>TRBV6-1|TRBJ1-4
CASRDLFGANEKLFF
>TRBV4-1|TRBJ2-1
CASSQLPAAGGQFF
>TRBV9|TRBJ2-7
CASSVGGDYEQYF
>TRBV6-5|TRBJ2-5
CASSYKGPWAGDETQYF
>TRBV3-1|TRBJ2-5
CASSQDTRGWRETQYF